This note documents a single TCR beta chain sequence. Its specificity is unknown. The record originates from a study of siplizumab effects on memory and regulatory T cells. Whole-study results and caveats: There appeared to be greater diversity in naive T cells than in memory cells, and naive T cells seemed major contributors to the alloresponse. Naive-or-memory phenotypes were unassignable for roughly 80-97% of proliferating CD4+ or CD8+ clones.

Using immunoSEQ multiplex PCR, the repertoire was profiled, and TCRdb retains in-frame clones only, with some absent. The sample includes about 82,000 clones, roughly 89% of them seen just once. The CDR3 is 14 amino acids. The sequence was collected from a human donor in good health. The chain employs TRBV7-5 and TRBJ1-1; the listed D gene, TRBD1, was not tested against the DNA. TRBV7-5 is reported as a pseudogene. Material: Tregs sorted from blood. Here the CDR3 DNA reads TGTGTCAGAAGCGTCAGGCGCCCGAACACTGAAGCTTTCTTT. It codes for CVRSVRRPNTEAFF.